Listed here is a single TCR beta chain. The antigen remains undetermined. This CDR3 has 14 amino acids. J lost 5 bases, V lost 7 bases, and 11 bases had no gene match. Germline values: CDR1 SGHRS, CDR2 YFSETQ. The sample originates from a study of cytomegalovirus exposure and HLA in healthy donors. The table came from immunoSEQ multiplex PCR; TCRdb's copy has only in-frame clones and leaves some out. The sample has around 160,000 clones, more than 70% seen once. Whole-study results and caveats: Cytomegalovirus association was listed for under 200 TCR beta chains.

From the approximately 120-subject validation cohort, which was separate from the roughly 610-subject first cohort, the donors were drawn. Sequencing used PBMCs. The chain couples TRBV5-1 to TRBJ2-7; 8 bases line up with TRBD2. The clonotype was recovered from a young man in good health and CMV-seropositive. The CDR3 loop is CASATGGPSNEQYF. CDR3 nucleotide sequence: TGCGCCAGCGCTACGGGGGGGCCGTCGAACGAGCAGTACTTC.